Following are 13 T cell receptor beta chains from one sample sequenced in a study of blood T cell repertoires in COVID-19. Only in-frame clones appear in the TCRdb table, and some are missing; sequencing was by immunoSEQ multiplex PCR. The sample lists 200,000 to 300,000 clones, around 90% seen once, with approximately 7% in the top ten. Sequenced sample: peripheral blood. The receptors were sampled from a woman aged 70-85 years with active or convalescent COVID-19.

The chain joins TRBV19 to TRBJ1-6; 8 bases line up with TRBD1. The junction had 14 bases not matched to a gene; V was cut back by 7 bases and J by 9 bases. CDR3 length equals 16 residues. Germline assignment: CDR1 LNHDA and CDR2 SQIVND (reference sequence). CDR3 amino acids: CASTPQAGQVGSPLHF. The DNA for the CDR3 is TGTGCCAGTACCCCCCAAGCGGGACAGGTCGGTTCACCCCTCCACTTT.

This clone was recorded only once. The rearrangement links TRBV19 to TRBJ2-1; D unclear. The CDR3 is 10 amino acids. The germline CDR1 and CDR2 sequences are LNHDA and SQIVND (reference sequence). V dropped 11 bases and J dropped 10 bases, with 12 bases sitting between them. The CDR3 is CASRRREQFF. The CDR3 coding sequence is TGTGCCTCTCGCCGGCGGGAGCAGTTCTTC.

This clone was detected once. CDR3 DNA sequence: TGTGCCAGCAGTTTCAGGACAGGGAGGACTGAAGCTTTCTTT. Amino acid sequence: CASSFRTGRTEAFF. J is TRBJ1-1 and V is TRBV27, with 8 bases fitting TRBD1. Germline values: CDR1 MNHEY, CDR2 SMNVEV (reference sequence). V lost 3 bases, J lost 5 bases, and 5 bases stayed unmatched. This CDR3 has 14 residues.

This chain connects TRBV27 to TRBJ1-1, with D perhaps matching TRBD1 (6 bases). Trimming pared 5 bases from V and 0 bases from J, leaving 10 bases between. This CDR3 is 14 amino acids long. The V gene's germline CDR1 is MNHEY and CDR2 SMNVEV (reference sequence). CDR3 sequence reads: CASSVQGVNTEAFF. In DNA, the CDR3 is TGTGCCAGCAGTGTACAGGGAGTGAACACTGAAGCTTTCTTT.

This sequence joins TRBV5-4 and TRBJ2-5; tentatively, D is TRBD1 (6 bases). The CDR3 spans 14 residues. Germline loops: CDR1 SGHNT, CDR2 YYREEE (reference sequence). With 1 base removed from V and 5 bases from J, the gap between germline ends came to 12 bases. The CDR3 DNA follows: TGTGCCAGCAGCTTGCCAGGACAGCGGGAGACCCAGTACTTC. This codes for CASSLPGQRETQYF.

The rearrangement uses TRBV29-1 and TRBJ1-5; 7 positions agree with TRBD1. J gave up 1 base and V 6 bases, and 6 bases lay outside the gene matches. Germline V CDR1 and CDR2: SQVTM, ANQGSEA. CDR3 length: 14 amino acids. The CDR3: CSVQTGDSNQPQHF. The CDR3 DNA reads TGCAGCGTACAAACAGGGGACAGCAATCAGCCCCAGCATTTT.

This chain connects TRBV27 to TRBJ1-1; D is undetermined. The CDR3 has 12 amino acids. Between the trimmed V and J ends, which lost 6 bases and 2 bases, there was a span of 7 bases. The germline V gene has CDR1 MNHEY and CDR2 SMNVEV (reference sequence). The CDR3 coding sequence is TGTGCCAGCAGGAGAGATAACACTGAAGCTTTCTTT. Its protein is CASRRDNTEAFF.

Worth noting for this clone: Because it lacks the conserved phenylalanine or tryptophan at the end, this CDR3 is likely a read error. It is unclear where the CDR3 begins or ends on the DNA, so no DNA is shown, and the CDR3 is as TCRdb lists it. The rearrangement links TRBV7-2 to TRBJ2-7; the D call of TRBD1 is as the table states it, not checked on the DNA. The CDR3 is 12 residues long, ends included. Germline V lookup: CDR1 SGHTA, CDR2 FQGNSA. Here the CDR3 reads CASSSDRGRLWL.

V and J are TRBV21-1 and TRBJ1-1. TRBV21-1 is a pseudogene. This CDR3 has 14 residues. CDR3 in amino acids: CASSDSGIWTEAFF. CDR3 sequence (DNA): TGTGCCAGCAGCGACTCGGGGATATGGACTGAAGCTTTCTTT.

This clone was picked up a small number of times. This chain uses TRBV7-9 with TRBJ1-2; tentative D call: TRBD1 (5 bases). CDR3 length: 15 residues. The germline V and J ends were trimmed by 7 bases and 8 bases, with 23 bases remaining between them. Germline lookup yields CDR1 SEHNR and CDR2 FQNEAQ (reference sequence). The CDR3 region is CASMPGIPLTPGYTF. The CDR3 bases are TGTGCCAGCATGCCAGGGATTCCCCTCACGCCAGGCTACACCTTC.

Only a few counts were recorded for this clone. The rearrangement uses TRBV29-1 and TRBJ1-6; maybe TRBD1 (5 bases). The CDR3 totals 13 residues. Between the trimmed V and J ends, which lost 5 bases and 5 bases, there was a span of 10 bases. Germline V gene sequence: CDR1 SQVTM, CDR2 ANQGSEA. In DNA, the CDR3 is TGCAGCGTTCGCAGGGCGGATAATTCACCCCTCCACTTT. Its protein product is CSVRRADNSPLHF.

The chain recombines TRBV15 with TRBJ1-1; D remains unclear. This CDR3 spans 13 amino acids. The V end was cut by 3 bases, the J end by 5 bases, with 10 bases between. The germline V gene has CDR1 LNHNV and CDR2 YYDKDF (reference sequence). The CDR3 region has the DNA TGTGCCACCAGCAGGCGGGGTGAAACTGAAGCTTTCTTT. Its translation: CATSRRGETEAFF.

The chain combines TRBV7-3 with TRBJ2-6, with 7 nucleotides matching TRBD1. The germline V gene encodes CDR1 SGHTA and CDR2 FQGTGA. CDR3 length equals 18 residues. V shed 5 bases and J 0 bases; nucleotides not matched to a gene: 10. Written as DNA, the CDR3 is TGTGCCAGCAGCGCGACAGGGTCGTTCCGCTCTGGGGCCAACGTCCTGACTTTC. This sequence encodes CASSATGSFRSGANVLTF.